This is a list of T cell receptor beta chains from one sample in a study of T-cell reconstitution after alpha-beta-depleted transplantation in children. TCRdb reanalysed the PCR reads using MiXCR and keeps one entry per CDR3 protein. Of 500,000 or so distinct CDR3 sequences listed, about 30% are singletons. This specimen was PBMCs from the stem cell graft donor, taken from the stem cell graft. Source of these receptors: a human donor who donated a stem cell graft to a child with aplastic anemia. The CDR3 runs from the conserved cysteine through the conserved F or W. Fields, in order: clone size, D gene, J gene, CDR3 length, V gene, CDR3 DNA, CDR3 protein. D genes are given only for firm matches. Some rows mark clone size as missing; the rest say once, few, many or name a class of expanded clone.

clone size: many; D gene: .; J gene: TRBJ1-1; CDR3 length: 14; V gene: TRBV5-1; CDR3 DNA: TGCGCCAGCAGCTTGGGACACCAGAACACTGAAGCTTTCTTT; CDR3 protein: CASSLGHQNTEAFF
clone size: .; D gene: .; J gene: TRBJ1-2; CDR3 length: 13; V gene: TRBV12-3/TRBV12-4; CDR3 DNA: TGTGCCAGCAGTTTAAAGGGTTTTGATGGCTACACCTTC; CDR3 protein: CASSLKGFDGYTF
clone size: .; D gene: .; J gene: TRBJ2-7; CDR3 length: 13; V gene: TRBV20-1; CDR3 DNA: TGCAGTGCGGGAGTGGGGTCTCGCTACGAGCAGTACTTC; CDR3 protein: CSAGVGSRYEQYF
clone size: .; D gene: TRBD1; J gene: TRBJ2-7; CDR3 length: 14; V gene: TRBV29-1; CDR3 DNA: TGCAGCGCCCAACAGGGGATTGGTTCCTACGAGCAGTACTTC; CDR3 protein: CSAQQGIGSYEQYF
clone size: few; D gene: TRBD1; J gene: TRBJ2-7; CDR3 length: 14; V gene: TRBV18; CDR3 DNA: TGTGCCAGCTCACGAGGAGCAGGGGGATTCGAGCAGTACTTC; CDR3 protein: CASSRGAGGFEQYF
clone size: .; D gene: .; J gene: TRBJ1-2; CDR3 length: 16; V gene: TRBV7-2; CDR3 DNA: TGTGCCAGCAGCTTAGGCCACCGGGACTATAAGGATGGCTACACCTTC; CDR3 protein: CASSLGHRDYKDGYTF
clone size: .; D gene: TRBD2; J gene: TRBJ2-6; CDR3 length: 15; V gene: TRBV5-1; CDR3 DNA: TGCGCCAGCAGAGTGGGGGGGACCGGGGCCAACGTCCTGACTTTC; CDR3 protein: CASRVGGTGANVLTF
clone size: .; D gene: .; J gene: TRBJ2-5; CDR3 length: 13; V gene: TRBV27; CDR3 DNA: TGTGCCAGCAGTTTTCTTATAGGAGAGACCCAGTACTTC; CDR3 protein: CASSFLIGETQYF
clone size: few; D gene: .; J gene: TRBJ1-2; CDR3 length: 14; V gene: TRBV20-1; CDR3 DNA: TGCAGTGCTAGAGATTTGCGGGGGAACTATGGCTACACCTTC; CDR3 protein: CSARDLRGNYGYTF
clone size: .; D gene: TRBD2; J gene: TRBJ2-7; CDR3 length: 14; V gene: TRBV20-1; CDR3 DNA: TGCAGTGCAGAAGCGGGAGTAAGTTTCTACGAGCAGTACTTC; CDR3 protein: CSAEAGVSFYEQYF
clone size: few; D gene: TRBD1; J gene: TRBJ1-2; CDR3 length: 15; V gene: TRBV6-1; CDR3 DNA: TGTGCCAGCAGAGACAGGGACGGGCCTAACTATGGCTACACCTTC; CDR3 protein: CASRDRDGPNYGYTF
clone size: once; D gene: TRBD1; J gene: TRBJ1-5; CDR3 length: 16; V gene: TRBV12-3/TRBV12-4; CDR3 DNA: TGTGCCAGCAGTTACTCCGGGACAGGGGGCAATCAGCCCCAGCATTTT; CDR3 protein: CASSYSGTGGNQPQHF
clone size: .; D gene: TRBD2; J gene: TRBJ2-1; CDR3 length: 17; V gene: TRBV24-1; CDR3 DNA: TGTGCCACCAGTGATTTCCCTGGACTAGCGGCTTACAATGAGCAGTTCTTC; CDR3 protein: CATSDFPGLAAYNEQFF
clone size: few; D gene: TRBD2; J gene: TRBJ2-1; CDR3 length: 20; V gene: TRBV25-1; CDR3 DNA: TGTGCCAGCAGTGGCGAACTGGCGGGAGGGAGGACGAGCTCCTACAATGAGCAGTTCTTC; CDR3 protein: CASSGELAGGRTSSYNEQFF
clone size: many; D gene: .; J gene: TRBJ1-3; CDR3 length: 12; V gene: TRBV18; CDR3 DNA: TGTGCCAGCTCACCCTCTGGAAACACCATATATTTT; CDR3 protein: CASSPSGNTIYF
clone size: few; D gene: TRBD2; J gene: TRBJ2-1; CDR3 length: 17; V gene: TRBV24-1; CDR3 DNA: TGTGCCACCAGTGATTTAGAATCGACTAGCGGATACAATGAGCAGTTCTTC; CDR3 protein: CATSDLESTSGYNEQFF
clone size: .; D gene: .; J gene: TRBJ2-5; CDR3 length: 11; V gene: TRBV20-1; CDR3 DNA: TGCAGTGCCCCGGGAGTGGAGACCCAGTACTTC; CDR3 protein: CSAPGVETQYF
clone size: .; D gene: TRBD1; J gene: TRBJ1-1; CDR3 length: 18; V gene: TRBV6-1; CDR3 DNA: TGTGCCAGCAGTGAAAAATCCGTAGTTCAGGGGGCGCGAACTGAAGCTTTCTTT; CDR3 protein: CASSEKSVVQGARTEAFF